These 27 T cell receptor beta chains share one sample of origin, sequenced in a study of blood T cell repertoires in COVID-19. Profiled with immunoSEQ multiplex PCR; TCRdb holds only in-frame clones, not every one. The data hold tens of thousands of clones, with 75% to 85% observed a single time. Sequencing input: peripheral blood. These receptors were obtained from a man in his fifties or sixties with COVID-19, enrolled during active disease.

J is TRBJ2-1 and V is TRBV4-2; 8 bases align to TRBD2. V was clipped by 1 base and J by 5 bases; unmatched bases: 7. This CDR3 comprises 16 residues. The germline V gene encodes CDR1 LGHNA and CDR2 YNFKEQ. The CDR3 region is CASSQVRAGGDNEQFF. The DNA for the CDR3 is TGTGCCAGCAGCCAAGTGAGGGCGGGAGGTGACAATGAGCAGTTCTTC.

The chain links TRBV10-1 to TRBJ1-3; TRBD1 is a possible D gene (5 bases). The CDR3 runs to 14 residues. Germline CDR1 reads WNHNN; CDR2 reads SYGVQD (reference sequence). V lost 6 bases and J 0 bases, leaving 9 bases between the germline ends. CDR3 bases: TGCGCCAGCAGCACAGGAATCTCTGGAAACACCATATATTTT. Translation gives CASSTGISGNTIYF.

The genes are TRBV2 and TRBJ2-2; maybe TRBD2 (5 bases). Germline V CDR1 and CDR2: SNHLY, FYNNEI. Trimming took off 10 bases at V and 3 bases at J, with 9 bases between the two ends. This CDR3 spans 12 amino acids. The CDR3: CANGEHTGELFF. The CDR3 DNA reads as TGTGCCAACGGGGAGCACACCGGGGAGCTGTTTTTT.

CDR3 amino acids: CASSFSSTGRTEAFF. The CDR3 region has the DNA TGTGCCAGCAGTTTCTCCTCGACAGGGCGGACTGAAGCTTTCTTT. This rearrangement joins TRBV27 to TRBJ1-1; 7 nucleotides align to TRBD1. Germline CDR1 reads MNHEY; CDR2 reads SMNVEV (reference sequence). There are 15 residues in the CDR3. V was pared by 3 bases and J by 5 bases, with 9 bases of the junction left unmatched.

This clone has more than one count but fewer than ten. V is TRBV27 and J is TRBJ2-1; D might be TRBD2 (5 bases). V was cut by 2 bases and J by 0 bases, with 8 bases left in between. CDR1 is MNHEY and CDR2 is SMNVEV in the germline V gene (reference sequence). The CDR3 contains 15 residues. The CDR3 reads CASSLKGSSYNEQFF. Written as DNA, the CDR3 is TGTGCCAGCAGTTTAAAAGGGAGCTCCTACAATGAGCAGTTCTTC.

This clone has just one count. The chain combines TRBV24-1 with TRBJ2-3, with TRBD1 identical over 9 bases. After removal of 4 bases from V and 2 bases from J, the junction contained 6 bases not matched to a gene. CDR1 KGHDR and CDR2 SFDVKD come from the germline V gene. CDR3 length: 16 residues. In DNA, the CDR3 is TGTGCCACCAGTGACCGGACAGGGGACGCCACAGATACGCAGTATTTT. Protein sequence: CATSDRTGDATDTQYF.

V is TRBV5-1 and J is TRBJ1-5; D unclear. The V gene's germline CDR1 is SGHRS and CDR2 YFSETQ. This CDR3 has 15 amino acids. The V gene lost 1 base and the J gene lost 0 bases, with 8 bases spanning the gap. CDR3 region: CASSLSGASNQPQHF. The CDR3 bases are TGCGCCAGCAGCTTGTCCGGAGCTAGCAATCAGCCCCAGCATTTT.

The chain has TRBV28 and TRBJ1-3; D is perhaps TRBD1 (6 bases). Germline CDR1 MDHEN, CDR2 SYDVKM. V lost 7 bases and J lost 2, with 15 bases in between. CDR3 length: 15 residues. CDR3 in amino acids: CASNLRGVPGNTIYF. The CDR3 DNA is TGTGCCAGCAACCTCAGGGGTGTCCCTGGAAACACCATATATTTT.

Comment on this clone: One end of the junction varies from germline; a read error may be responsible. The CDR3 region is CASSPLGTGGNF. The CDR3, as DNA: TGCGCCAGCAGCCCCCTTGGGACAGGGGGAAACTTC. V usage is TRBV5-1 and J usage is TRBJ2-7, with 11 bases that match TRBD1. Germline loops: CDR1 SGHRS, CDR2 YFSETQ. The CDR3 has 12 residues.

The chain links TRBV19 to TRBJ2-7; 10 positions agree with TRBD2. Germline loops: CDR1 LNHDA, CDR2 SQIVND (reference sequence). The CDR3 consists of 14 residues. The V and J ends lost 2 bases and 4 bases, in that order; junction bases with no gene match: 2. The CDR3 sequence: CASSILAGAYEQYF. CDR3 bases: TGTGCCAGTAGTATACTAGCGGGGGCATACGAGCAGTACTTC.

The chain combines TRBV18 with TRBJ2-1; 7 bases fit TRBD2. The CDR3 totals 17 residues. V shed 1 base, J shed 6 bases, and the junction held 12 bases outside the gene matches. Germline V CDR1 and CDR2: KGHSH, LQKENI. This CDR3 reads CASSPRRSAPGGNEQFF. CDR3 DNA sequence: TGTGCCAGCTCACCACGCCGTTCGGCTCCGGGAGGCAATGAGCAGTTCTTC.

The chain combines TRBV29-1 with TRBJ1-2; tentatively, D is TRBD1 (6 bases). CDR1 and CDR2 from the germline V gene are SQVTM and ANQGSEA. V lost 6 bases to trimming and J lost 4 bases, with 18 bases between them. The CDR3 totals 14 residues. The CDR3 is CSVGAPDSLYGYTF. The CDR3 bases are TGCAGCGTGGGGGCCCCGGACAGCCTCTATGGCTACACCTTC.

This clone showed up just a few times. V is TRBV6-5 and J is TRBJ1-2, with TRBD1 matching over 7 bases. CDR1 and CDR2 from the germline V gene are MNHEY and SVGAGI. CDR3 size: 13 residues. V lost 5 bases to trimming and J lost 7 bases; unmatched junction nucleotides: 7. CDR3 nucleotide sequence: TGTGCCAGCAGTCTGGACAGGCGGGGTGGCTACACCTTC. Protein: CASSLDRRGGYTF.

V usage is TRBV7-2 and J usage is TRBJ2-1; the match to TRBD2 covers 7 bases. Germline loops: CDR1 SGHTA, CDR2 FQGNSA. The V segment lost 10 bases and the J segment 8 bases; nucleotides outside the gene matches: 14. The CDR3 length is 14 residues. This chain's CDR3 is CAITLRHLADEQFF. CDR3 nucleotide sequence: TGTGCCATCACGCTGAGGCATCTAGCGGATGAGCAGTTCTTC.

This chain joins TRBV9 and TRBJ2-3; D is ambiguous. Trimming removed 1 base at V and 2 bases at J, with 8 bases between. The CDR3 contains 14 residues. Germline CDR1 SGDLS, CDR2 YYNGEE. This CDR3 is CASSVRRVTDTQYF. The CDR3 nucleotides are TGTGCCAGCAGCGTAAGACGGGTCACAGATACGCAGTATTTT. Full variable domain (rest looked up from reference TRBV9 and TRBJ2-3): DSGVTQTPKHLITATGQRVTLRCSPRSGDLSVYWYQQSLDQGLQFLIQYYNGEERAKGNILERFSAQQFPDLHSELNLSSLELGDSALYFCASSVRRVTDTQYFGPGTRLTVL.

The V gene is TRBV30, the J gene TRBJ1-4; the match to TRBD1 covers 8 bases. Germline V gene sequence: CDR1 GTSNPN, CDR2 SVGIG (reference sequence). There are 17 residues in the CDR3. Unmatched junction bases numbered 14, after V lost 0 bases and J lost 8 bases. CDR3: CAWSVGTGGPLREKLFF. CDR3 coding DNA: TGTGCCTGGAGTGTAGGAACAGGGGGTCCGCTACGAGAAAAACTGTTTTTT.

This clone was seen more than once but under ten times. The CDR3 region is CASSWGGGSYEQYF. For the CDR3, the DNA is TGTGCCAGCAGCTGGGGCGGGGGGTCCTACGAGCAGTACTTC. The chain joins TRBV5-5 to TRBJ2-7; TRBD2 aligns across 8 bases. Trimming at V came to 3 bases and at J to 1 base, leaving 3 bases not matched to a gene. Germline V lookup: CDR1 SGHKS, CDR2 YYEKEE (reference sequence). This CDR3 has 14 residues.

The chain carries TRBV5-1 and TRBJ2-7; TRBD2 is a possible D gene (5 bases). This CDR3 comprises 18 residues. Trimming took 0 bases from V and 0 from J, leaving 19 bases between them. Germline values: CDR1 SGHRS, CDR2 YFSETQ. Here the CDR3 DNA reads TGCGCCAGCAGCTTGGCAGCTACCCAGTGGACTCACTCCTACGAGCAGTACTTC. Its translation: CASSLAATQWTHSYEQYF.

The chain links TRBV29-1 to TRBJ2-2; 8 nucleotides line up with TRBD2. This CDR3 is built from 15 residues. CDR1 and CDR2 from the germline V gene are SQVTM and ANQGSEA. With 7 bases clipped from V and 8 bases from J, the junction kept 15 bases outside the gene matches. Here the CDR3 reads CSAYPGTSLSGELFF. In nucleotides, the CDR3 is TGCAGCGCCTACCCAGGGACTAGTCTCTCGGGGGAGCTGTTTTTT.

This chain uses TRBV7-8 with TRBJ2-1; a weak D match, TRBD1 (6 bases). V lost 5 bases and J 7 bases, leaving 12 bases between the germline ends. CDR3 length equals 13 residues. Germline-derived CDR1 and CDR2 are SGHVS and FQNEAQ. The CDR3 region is CASSIQGWNEQFF. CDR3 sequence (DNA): TGTGCCAGCAGCATTCAGGGGTGGAATGAGCAGTTCTTC.

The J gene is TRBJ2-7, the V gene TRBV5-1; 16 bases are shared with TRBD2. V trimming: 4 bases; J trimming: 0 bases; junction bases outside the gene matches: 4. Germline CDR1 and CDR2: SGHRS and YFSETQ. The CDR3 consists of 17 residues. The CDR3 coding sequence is TGCGCCAGCAGCGGGGGACTAGCGGGAGGGCCCTCCTACGAGCAGTACTTC. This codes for CASSGGLAGGPSYEQYF.

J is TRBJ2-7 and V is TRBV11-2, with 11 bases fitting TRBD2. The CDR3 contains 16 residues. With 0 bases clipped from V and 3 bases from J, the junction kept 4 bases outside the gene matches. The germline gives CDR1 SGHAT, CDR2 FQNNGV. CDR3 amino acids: CASSLEGTSGFYEQYF. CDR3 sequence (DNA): TGTGCCAGCAGCTTAGAGGGGACTAGCGGATTCTACGAGCAGTACTTC. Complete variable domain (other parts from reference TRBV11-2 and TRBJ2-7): EAGVAQSPRYKIIEKRQSVAFWCNPISGHATLYWYQQILGQGPKLLIQFQNNGVVDDSQLPKDRFSAERLKGVDSTLKIQPAKLEDSAVYLCASSLEGTSGFYEQYFGPGTRLTVT.

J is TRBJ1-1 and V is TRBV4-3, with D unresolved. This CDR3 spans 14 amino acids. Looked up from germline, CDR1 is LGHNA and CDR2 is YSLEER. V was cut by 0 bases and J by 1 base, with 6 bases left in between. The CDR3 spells CASSQDTGNTEAFF. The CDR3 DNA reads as TGCGCCAGCAGCCAAGATACGGGGAACACTGAAGCTTTCTTT.

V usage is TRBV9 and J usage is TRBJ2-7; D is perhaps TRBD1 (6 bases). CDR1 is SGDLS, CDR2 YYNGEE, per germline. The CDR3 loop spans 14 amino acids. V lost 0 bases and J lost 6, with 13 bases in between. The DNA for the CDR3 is TGTGCCAGCAGCGTAGGGAGAGGGGGTCGCGAGCAGTACTTC. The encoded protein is CASSVGRGGREQYF.

The CDR3 DNA reads TGTGCCAGCAGCTCAACAGGACAGTTCTACGAGCAGTACTTC. Translated: CASSSTGQFYEQYF. The chain is built from TRBV7-9 and TRBJ2-7, with D maybe TRBD1 (6 bases). CDR3 size: 14 residues. Germline CDR1 is SEHNR and CDR2 is FQNEAQ (reference sequence). Trimming cost V 4 bases and J 3 bases, with 13 bases left between them.

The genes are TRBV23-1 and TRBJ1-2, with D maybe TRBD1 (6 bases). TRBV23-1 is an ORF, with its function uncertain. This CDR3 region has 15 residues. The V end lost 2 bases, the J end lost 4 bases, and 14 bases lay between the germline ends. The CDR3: CASSQTSGGGYGYTF. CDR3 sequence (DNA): TGCGCCAGCAGTCAAACGTCGGGGGGCGGCTATGGCTACACCTTC.

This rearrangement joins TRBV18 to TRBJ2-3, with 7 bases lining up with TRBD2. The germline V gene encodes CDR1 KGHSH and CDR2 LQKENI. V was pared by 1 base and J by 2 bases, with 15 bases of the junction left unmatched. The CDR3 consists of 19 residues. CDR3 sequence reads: CASSPRTFLADHYTDTQYF. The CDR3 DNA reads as TGTGCCAGCTCACCACGCACTTTTCTAGCGGATCATTACACAGATACGCAGTATTTT.